Reported below is one TCR beta chain. These data are taken from a study of blood T cell repertoires in COVID-19. Study information: The United States, Italy and Spain provided the acute and convalescent COVID-19 samples. The cDNA or gDNA used as material had been derived from T cells, B-cell-depleted T cells, or PBMCs.

Produced via immunoSEQ multiplex PCR; TCRdb's table is partial and in-frame only. The sample carries fewer than 90,000 clones, about 86% recorded once. CDR3 length: 15 amino acids. Germline CDR1 and CDR2: MNHEY and SMNVEV (reference sequence). Deletions cut 1 base from V and 1 base from J, with 7 bases between. This rearrangement joins TRBV27 to TRBJ2-2; unclear D gene. This TCR came from an elderly man in a cohort sampled during active COVID-19. The sample comprised peripheral blood. The chain's CDR3 is CASSLFERNTGELFF. As DNA, the CDR3 is TGTGCCAGCAGTTTATTCGAGCGGAACACCGGGGAGCTGTTTTTT.